This TCR beta chain originates from a study of sequential checkpoint blockade in melanoma. Study-wide context: First-line arms were nivolumab then ipilimumab, or the reverse, randomized 1:1. Maintenance nivolumab came after either treatment sequence.

Method: immunoSEQ multiplex PCR; TCRdb's copy keeps in-frame clones and lacks some. The data show around 26,000 clones, about three quarters seen once. As to treatment: randomized to nivolumab then ipilimumab (arm A) or the reverse (arm B). Patients had received no earlier DNA-damaging chemotherapy. Live CD3+CD8+ CD19− CD56− cells were sorted from PBMCs. This specimen was CD8+ T cells sorted from blood (inferred from file names), taken from a patient given nivolumab and ipilimumab in sequence. The source is a human donor with melanoma.

In DNA form, the CDR3 reads TGTGCCAGCAGTCATGGGCCGACCACAGACTATGGCTACACCTTC. This codes for CASSHGPTTDYGYTF. This chain links TRBV27 with TRBJ1-2; D ambiguous. The CDR3 covers 15 residues. With 5 bases removed from V and 3 bases from J, the gap between germline ends came to 16 bases. Germline V gene data show CDR1 as MNHEY and CDR2 as SMNVEV (reference sequence).